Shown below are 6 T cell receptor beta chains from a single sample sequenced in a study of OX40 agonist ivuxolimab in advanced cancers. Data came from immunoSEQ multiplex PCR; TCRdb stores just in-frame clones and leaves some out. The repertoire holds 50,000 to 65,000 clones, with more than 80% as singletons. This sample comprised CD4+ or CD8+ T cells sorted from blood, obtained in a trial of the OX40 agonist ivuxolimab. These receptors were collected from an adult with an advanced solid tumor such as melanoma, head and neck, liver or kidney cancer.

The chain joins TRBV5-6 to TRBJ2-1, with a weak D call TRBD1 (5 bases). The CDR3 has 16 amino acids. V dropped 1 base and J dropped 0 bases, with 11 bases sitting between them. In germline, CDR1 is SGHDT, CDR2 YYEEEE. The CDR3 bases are TGTGCCAGCAGCTTGCGGACACAAGCCTCCTACAATGAGCAGTTCTTC. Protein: CASSLRTQASYNEQFF. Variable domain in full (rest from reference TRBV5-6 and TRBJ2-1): DAGVTQSPTHLIKTRGQQVTLRCSPKSGHDTVSWYQQALGQGPQFIFQYYEEEERQRGNFPDRFSGHQFPNYSSELNVNALLLGDSALYLCASSLRTQASYNEQFFGPGTRLTVL.

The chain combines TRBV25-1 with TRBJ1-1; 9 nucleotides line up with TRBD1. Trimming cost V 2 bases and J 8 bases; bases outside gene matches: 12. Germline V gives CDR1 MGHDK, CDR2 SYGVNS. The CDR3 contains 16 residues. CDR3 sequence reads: CASSEHPPGTGFEAFF. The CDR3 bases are TGTGCCAGCAGTGAACACCCCCCCGGGACAGGGTTCGAAGCTTTCTTT.

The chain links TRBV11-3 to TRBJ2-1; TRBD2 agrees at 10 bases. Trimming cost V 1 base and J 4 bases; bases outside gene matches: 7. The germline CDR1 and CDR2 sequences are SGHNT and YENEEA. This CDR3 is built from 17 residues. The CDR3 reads CASSLGSGRAGYNEQFF. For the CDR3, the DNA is TGTGCCAGCAGCTTAGGAAGCGGGAGGGCCGGGTACAATGAGCAGTTCTTC.

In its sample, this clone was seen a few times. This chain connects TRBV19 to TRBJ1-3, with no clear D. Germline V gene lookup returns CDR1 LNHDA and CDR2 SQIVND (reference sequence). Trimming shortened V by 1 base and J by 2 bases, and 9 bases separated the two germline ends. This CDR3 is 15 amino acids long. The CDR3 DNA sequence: TGTGCCAGTAGTATAGGACACAATACTGGAAACACCATATATTTT. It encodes CASSIGHNTGNTIYF.

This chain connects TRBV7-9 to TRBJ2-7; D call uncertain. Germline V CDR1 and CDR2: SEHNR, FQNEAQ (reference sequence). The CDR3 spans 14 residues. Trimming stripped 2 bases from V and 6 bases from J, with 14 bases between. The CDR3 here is CASSLRQPYREQYF. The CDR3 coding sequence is TGTGCCAGCAGCTTACGCCAGCCCTACCGCGAGCAGTACTTC.

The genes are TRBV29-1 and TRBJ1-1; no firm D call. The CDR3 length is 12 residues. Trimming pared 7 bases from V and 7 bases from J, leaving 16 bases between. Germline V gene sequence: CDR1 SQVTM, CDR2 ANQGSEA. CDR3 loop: CSALRAQFEAFF. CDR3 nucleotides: TGCAGCGCCCTGAGGGCGCAGTTTGAAGCTTTCTTT.